This T cell receptor beta chain appears in the sequencing data of a study of cytomegalovirus exposure and HLA in healthy donors. Across the study: A prior study identified 117 million unique TCR beta sequences from about 180 million T cells.

13 Jbeta primers and 60 Vbeta primers were used for the PCR. Assay used: immunoSEQ multiplex PCR; TCRdb lists only in-frame clones, some missing. Among under 200,000 clones listed, about 70% were seen once. Study-level points and caveats: Other equally common chains were less clonally expanded than HLA-associated TCR beta chains, a later analysis showed.

On this clone itself: Antigen unknown.

Trimming removed 0 bases from V and 0 bases from J, with 6 bases in between. Looked up from germline, CDR1 is LGHNA and CDR2 is YSLEER. This CDR3 has 15 residues. Sequencing input: PBMCs. The clonotype originates from a woman aged 30 to 39 in good health and CMV-seronegative. The chain has TRBV4-3 and TRBJ1-3; D unresolved. The CDR3 spells CASSQDSRSGNTIYF. For the CDR3, the DNA is TGCGCCAGCAGCCAAGATTCCCGCTCTGGAAACACCATATATTTT.